A single T cell receptor beta chain is shown here with its context. The data were taken from a study of cytomegalovirus exposure and HLA in healthy donors. Turning to the study itself: The roughly 100 million unique TCR beta sequences, from about 179 million T cells, were found by an earlier analysis. Membership in the Caucasian-associated ancestry cluster was found for around four fifths of nearly 400 genotyped donors.

The PCR was carried out with 60 Vbeta primers and 13 Jbeta primers. Assay used: immunoSEQ multiplex PCR; TCRdb lists only in-frame clones, some missing. The sample yields some 200,000 clones, 60% to 85% seen once. V trimming: 8 bases; J trimming: 0 bases; junction bases outside the gene matches: 9. The CDR3 is 16 amino acids. CDR1 SNHLY and CDR2 FYNNEI come from the germline V gene. The TCR was taken from a girl aged 5-17 years in good health and CMV-seropositive. The source material was PBMCs. The chain uses TRBV2 and TRBJ2-3; 9 bases line up with TRBD1. The CDR3 DNA reads as TGTGCCAGCGCACCTGGGACAGGGATAAGCACAGATACGCAGTATTTT. This translates into CASAPGTGISTDTQYF.